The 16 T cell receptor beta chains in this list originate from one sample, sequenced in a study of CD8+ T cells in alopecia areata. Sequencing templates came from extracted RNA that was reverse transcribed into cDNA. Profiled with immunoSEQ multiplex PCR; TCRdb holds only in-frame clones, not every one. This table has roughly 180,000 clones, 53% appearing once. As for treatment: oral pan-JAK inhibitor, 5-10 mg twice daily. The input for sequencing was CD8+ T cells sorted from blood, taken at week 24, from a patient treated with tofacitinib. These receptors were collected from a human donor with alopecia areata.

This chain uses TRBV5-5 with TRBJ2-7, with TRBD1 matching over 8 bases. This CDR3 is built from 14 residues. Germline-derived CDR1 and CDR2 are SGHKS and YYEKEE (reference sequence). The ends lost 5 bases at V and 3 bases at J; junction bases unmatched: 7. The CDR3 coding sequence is TGTGCCAGCAGATATGGACAGGGAGGCTACGAGCAGTACTTC. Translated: CASRYGQGGYEQYF. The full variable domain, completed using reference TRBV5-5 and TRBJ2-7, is DAGVTQSPTHLIKTRGQQVTLRCSPISGHKSVSWYQQVLGQGPQFIFQYYEKEERGRGNFPDRFSARQFPNYSSELNVNALLLGDSALYLCASRYGQGGYEQYFGPGTRLTVT.

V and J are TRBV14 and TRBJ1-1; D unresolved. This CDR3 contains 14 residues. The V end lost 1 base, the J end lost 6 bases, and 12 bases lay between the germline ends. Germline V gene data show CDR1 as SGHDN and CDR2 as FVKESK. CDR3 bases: TGTGCCAGCAGCCAAGTGGAGAGGGCGGCTGAAGCTTTCTTT. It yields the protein CASSQVERAAEAFF.

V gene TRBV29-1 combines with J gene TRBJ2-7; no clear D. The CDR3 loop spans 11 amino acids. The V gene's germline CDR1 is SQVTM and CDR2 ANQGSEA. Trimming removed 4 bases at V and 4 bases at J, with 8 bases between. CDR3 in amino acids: CSVVEKYEQYF. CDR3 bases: TGCAGCGTTGTGGAGAAGTACGAGCAGTACTTC.

DNA for the CDR3: TGCGCCAGCAGTGATTGGGACAGCGGCCACGAGCAGTACTTC. This gives the protein CASSDWDSGHEQYF. This sequence joins TRBV10-1 and TRBJ2-7, with 7 bases that match TRBD1. After removal of 3 bases from V and 5 bases from J, the junction contained 7 bases not matched to a gene. Germline CDR1 is WNHNN and CDR2 is SYGVQD (reference sequence). There are 14 residues in the CDR3.

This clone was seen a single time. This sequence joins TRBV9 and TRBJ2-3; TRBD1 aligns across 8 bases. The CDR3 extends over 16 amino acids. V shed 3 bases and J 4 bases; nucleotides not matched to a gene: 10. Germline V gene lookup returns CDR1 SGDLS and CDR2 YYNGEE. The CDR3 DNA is TGTGCCAGCAGCGCCACGGACAGGGTGTCTGCAGATACGCAGTATTTT. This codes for CASSATDRVSADTQYF.

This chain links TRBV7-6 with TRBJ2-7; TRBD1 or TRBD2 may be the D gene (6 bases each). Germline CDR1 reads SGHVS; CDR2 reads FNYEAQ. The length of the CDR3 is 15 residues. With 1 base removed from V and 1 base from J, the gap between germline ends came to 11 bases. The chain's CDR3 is CASSLDPGASYEQYF. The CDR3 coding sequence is TGTGCCAGCAGCTTAGATCCGGGGGCGTCCTACGAGCAGTACTTC. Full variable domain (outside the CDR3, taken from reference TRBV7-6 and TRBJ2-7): GAGVSQSPRYKVTKRGQDVALRCDPISGHVSLYWYRQALGQGPEFLTYFNYEAQQDKSGLPNDRFSAERPEGSISTLTIQRTEQRDSAMYRCASSLDPGASYEQYFGPGTRLTVT.

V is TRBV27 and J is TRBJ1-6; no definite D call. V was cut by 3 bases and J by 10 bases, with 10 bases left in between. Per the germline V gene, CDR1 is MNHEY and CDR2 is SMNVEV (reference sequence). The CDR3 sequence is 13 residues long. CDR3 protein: CASSLRTESPLHF. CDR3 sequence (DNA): TGTGCCAGCAGTTTGCGGACTGAGTCACCCCTCCACTTT.

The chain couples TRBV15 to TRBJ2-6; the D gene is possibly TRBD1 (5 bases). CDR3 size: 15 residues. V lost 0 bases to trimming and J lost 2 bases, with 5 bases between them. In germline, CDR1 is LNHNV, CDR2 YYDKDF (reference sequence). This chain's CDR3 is CATSRDRAGANVLTF. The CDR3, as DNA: TGTGCCACCAGCAGAGACAGGGCTGGGGCCAACGTCCTGACTTTC.

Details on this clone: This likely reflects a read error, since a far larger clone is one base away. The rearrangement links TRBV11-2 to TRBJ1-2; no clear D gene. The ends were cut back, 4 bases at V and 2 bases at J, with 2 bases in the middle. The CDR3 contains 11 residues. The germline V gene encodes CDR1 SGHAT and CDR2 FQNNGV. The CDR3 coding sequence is TGTGCCAGCAGCTCCAACTATGGCTACACCTTC. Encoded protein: CASSSNYGYTF.

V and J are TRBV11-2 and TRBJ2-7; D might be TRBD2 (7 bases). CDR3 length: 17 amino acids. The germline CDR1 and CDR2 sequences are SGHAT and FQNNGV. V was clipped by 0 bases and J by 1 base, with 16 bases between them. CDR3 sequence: CASSLDWRGPLSYEQYF. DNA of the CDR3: TGTGCCAGCAGCTTAGATTGGCGGGGGCCTCTATCCTACGAGCAGTACTTC.

The CDR3 spells CSVDNQGIANTEAFF. CDR3 bases: TGCAGCGTTGACAACCAGGGGATAGCGAACACTGAAGCTTTCTTT. The chain couples TRBV29-1 to TRBJ1-1; D is perhaps TRBD1 (6 bases). The length of the CDR3 is 15 residues. Trimming took off 3 bases at V and 1 base at J, with 15 bases between the two ends. Germline V gene sequence: CDR1 SQVTM, CDR2 ANQGSEA.

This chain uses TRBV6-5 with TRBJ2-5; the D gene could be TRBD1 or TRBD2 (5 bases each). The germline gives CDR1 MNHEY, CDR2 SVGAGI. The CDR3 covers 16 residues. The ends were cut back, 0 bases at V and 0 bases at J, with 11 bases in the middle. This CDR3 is CASSYSRGEYQETQYF. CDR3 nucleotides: TGTGCCAGCAGTTACTCGAGAGGGGAGTACCAAGAGACCCAGTACTTC.

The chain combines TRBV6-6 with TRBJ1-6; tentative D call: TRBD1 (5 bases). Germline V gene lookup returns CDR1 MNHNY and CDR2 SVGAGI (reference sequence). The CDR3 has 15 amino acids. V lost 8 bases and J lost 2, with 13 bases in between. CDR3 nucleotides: TGTGCCAGCGTACCAGGGCCCACCTATAATTCACCCCTCCACTTT. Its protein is CASVPGPTYNSPLHF.

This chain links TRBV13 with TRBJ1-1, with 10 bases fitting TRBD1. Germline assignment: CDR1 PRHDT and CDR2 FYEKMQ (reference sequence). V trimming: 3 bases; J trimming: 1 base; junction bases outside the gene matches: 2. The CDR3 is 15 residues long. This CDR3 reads CASSLGTGANTEAFF. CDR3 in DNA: TGTGCCAGCAGCTTGGGGACAGGGGCGAACACTGAAGCTTTCTTT.

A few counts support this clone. Written as DNA, the CDR3 is TGTGCCAGCAGAATAGCGGGGGGGCCAGAGAATGAGCAGTTCTTC. Translation: CASRIAGGPENEQFF. The chain has TRBV11-2 and TRBJ2-1, with 11 bases lining up with TRBD2. This CDR3 is built from 15 residues. V lost 6 bases to trimming and J lost 7 bases; unmatched junction nucleotides: 8. The V gene's germline CDR1 is SGHAT and CDR2 FQNNGV.

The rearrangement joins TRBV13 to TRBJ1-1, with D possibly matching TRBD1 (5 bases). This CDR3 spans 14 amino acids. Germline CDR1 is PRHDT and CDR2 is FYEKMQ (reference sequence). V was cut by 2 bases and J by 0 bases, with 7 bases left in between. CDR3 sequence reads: CASSLTGVNTEAFF. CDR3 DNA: TGTGCCAGCAGCTTAACGGGGGTGAACACTGAAGCTTTCTTT.